These T cell receptor beta chains were read from a single sample in a study of blood T cell repertoires in COVID-19. Sequencing used immunoSEQ multiplex PCR; TCRdb keeps in-frame clones, though not all of them. The sample lists 85,000 to 130,000 clones; about 89% were seen once. Sequencing was carried out using peripheral blood. The receptor set was obtained from a man aged 60 to 75 with acute or convalescent COVID-19. CDR3s include the opening cysteine and the closing phenylalanine or tryptophan. The order of the fields is clone size, CDR3 length, D gene, V gene, J gene, CDR3 DNA, CDR3 protein. The D gene is left open where the match is weak. Some rows have no size entry. The others give once, few or many, or a class for an expanded clone.

NA	12	NA	TRBV7-8	TRBJ1-1	TGTGCCAGCAGCTGGGCAGGTTATGAAGCTTTCTTT	CASSWAGYEAFF
NA	15	NA	TRBV6-5	TRBJ1-4	TGTGCCAGCAGTTACCAGGGGCGCCGGGATGAAAAACTGTTTTTT	CASSYQGRRDEKLFF
once	18	TRBD2	TRBV3-1/TRBV3-2	TRBJ2-1	TGTGCCAGCAGCCAAGTCCTCGGTGGAACGGGAGGGACCAATGAGCAGTTCTTC	CASSQVLGGTGGTNEQFF
NA	15	TRBD1	TRBV19	TRBJ1-5	TGTGCCAGTAGTGTCGGACAGGTTTGGAATCAGCCCCAGCATTTT	CASSVGQVWNQPQHF
NA	14	NA	TRBV27	TRBJ1-6	TGTGCCAGCAGTATACAGGGTTATAATTCACCCCTCCACTTT	CASSIQGYNSPLHF
once	18	NA	TRBV11-3	TRBJ1-5	TGTGCCAGCAGCTTAGCTCCTCCGGCGGACTATCCCCATCAGCCCCAGCATTTT	CASSLAPPADYPHQPQHF
NA	12	NA	TRBV29-1	TRBJ1-2	TGCAGCGTTGAGCCCGGTGGGCGTGGCTACACCTTC	CSVEPGGRGYTF
NA	14	TRBD2	TRBV18	TRBJ2-2	TGTGCCAGCTCACCACTAGCGGGATACGGGGAGCTGTTTTTT	CASSPLAGYGELFF
NA	15	NA	TRBV28	TRBJ1-6	TGTGCCAGCACAATTCAGGGTCCGGGTAATTCACCCCTCCACTTT	CASTIQGPGNSPLHF
once	16	NA	TRBV3-1/TRBV3-2	TRBJ2-3	TGTGCCAGCAGCCAAGGGGGGGGGCGAGGCACAGATACGCAGTATTTT	CASSQGGGRGTDTQYF
NA	17	TRBD1	TRBV7-3	TRBJ1-1	TGTGCCAGCAGCTTAGGAACCGGGACAGTCAAGAACACTGAAGCTTTCTTT	CASSLGTGTVKNTEAFF
once	15	TRBD1	TRBV29-1	TRBJ2-7	TGCAGCGTTCTTGGGACAGGGAAGGGTTCCTACGAGCAGTACTTC	CSVLGTGKGSYEQYF
NA	17	TRBD2	TRBV5-1	TRBJ2-2	TGCGCCAGCAGCCCTCATACTAGCGGAACGAACACCGGGGAGCTGTTTTTT	CASSPHTSGTNTGELFF
NA	12	TRBD1	TRBV12-3/TRBV12-4	TRBJ2-5	TGTGCCAGCAGTCGACAGGGTGAGACCCAGTACTTC	CASSRQGETQYF
NA	14	NA	TRBV11-3	TRBJ1-1	TGTGCCAGCAGCTTAGTAACAGGGCACACTGAAGCTTTCTTT	CASSLVTGHTEAFF
NA	16	NA	TRBV3-1/TRBV3-2	TRBJ1-2	TGTGCCAGCAGCCAGACTTGGACTGGAGCGGGCTATGGCTACACCTTC	CASSQTWTGAGYGYTF